Detailed here is one T cell receptor (beta chain). Original processing methods: Reference gene primers were amplified, and this amplification served to estimate nucleated cell counts. TCRdb's copy holds only in-frame clones and misses some; the assay was immunoSEQ multiplex PCR. V and J calls and clone size follow that table, whereas D and trimming were derived from the DNA. This sample has 30,000 to 45,000 clones, with about 77% found just once. This sample stems from a study of blood T cell repertoires in COVID-19. Study-level background: The United States, Italy and Spain provided the acute and convalescent COVID-19 samples.

The origin of this receptor is a man aged 55 to 70 with acute or convalescent COVID-19. Sequencing was performed on peripheral blood.

CDR3 region: CASSSQDRPLQYF. The CDR3 DNA follows: TGCGCCAGCAGCTCCCAGGACAGACCGTTGCAGTACTTC. The chain employs TRBV5-1 and TRBJ2-7; D is perhaps TRBD1 (6 bases). The V end lost 3 bases, the J end lost 9 bases, and 16 bases lay between the germline ends. Germline V gene lookup returns CDR1 SGHRS and CDR2 YFSETQ. The CDR3 is 13 residues long.